This T cell receptor beta chain came from a study of T cell changes during pregnancy in multiple sclerosis. Libraries were prepared by immunoSEQ multiplex PCR; TCRdb keeps only in-frame clonotypes and omits some of them. Here the sample spans roughly 38,000 clones, around 90% being singletons. With 2 bases clipped from V and 5 bases from J, the junction kept 12 bases outside the gene matches. The CDR3 is 16 residues long. Germline V CDR1 and CDR2: ENHRY, SYGVKD. This TCR was recovered from a female donor with multiple sclerosis, enrolled in a pregnancy study. The chain is built from TRBV10-3 and TRBJ2-7, with 7 bases matching TRBD2. The sequencing here drew on CD8+ T cells from peripheral blood mononuclear cells, taken in the first trimester of pregnancy. CDR3 bases: TGTGCCATCAGTGAGGGACTAGTTGGAGAGCAGGACGAGCAGTACTTC. Protein sequence: CAISEGLVGEQDEQYF.